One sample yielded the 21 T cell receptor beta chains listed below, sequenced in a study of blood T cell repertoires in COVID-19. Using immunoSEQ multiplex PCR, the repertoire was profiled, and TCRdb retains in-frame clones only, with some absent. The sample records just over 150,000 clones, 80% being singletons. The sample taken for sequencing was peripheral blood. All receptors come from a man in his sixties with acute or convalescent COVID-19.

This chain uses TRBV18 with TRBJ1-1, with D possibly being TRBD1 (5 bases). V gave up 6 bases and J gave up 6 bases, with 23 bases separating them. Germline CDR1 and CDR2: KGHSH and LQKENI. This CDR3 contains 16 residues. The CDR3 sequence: CASSQFLDTLRAEAFF. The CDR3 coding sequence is TGTGCCAGCTCTCAATTTCTGGACACGCTGAGAGCTGAAGCTTTCTTT.

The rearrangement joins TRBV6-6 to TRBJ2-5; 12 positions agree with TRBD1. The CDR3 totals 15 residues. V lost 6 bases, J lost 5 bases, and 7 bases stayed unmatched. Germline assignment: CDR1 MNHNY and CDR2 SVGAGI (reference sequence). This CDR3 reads CASRPGDRGHETQYF. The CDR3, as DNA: TGTGCCAGCAGGCCCGGGGACAGGGGGCATGAGACCCAGTACTTC.

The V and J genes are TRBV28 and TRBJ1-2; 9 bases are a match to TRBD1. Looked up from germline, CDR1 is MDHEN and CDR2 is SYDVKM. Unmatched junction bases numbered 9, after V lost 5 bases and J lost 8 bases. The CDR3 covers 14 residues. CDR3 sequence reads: CASSVRQGVGGYTF. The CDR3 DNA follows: TGTGCCAGCAGTGTCAGACAGGGGGTGGGAGGCTACACCTTC.

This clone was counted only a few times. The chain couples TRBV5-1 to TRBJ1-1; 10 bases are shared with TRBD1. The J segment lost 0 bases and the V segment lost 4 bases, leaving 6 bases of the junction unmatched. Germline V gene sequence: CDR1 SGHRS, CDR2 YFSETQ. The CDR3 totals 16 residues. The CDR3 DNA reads TGCGCCAGCAGCCCGGCCGGGACAGGGGTGAACACTGAAGCTTTCTTT. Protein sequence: CASSPAGTGVNTEAFF.

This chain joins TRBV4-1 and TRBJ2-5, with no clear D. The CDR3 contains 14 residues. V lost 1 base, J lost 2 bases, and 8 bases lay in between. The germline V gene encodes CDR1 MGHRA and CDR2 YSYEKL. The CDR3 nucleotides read TGCGCCAGCAGCCAAGGGCCAATTCAAGAGACCCAGTACTTC. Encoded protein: CASSQGPIQETQYF.

In DNA, the CDR3 is TGTGCCAGCAGCATAGGACAGGGCGCGGCAGATACGCAGTATTTT. As protein: CASSIGQGAADTQYF. The J gene is TRBJ2-3, the V gene TRBV7-3; TRBD1 aligns across 8 bases. V lost 5 bases, J lost 4 bases, and 8 bases stayed unmatched. Germline CDR1 reads SGHTA; CDR2 reads FQGTGA. The CDR3 is 15 amino acids.

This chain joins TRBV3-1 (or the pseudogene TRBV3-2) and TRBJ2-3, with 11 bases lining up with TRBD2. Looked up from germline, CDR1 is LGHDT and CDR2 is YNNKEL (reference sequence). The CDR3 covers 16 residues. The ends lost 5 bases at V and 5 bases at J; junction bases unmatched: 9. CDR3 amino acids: CASSSFSGGAGDTQYF. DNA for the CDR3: TGTGCCAGCAGCTCTTTTAGCGGGGGGGCGGGAGATACGCAGTATTTT.

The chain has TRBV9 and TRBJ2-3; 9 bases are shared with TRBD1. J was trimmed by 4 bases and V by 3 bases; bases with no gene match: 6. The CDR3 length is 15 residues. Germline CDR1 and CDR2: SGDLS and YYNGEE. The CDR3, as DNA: TGTGCCAGCAGCGGCGACAGGGGGTGGGCAGATACGCAGTATTTT. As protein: CASSGDRGWADTQYF.

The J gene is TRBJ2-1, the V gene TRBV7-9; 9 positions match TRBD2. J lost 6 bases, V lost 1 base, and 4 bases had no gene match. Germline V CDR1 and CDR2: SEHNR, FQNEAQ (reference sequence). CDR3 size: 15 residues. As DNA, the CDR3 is TGTGCCAGCAGCTTAGTGGCGGGAGGGCCCAATGAGCAGTTCTTC. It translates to CASSLVAGGPNEQFF.

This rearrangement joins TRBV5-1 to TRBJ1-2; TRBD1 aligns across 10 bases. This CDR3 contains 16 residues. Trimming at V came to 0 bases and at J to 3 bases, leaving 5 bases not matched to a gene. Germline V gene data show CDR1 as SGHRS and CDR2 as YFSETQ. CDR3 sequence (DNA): TGCGCCAGCAGCTTGGCCCCGGACAGGGGGGACTATGGCTACACCTTC. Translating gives CASSLAPDRGDYGYTF.

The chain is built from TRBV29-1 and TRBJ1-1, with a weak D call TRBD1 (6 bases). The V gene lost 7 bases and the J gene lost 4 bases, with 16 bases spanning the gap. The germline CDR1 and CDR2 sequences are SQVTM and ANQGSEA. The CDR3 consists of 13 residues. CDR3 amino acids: CSGGDRPSTEAFF. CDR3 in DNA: TGCAGCGGTGGAGACAGGCCGAGCACTGAAGCTTTCTTT.

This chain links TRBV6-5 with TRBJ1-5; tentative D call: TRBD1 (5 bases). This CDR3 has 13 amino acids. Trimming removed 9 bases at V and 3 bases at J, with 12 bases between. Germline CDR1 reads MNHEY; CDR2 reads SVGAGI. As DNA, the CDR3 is TGTGCCAGTCAACAGGCAAACAATCAGCCCCAGCATTTT. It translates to CASQQANNQPQHF.

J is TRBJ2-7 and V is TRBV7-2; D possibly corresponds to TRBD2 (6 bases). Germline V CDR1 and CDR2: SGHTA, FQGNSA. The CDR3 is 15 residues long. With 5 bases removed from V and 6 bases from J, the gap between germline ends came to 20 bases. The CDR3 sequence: CASSPTRGGIGEQYF. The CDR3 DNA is TGTGCCAGCAGCCCCACGAGGGGAGGAATAGGCGAGCAGTACTTC.

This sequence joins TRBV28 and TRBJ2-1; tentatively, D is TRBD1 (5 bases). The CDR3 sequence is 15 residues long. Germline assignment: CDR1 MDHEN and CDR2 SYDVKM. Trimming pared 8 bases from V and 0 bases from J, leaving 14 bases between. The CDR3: CASSRGSISYNEQFF. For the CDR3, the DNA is TGTGCCAGCTCTAGGGGTTCGATCTCCTACAATGAGCAGTTCTTC.

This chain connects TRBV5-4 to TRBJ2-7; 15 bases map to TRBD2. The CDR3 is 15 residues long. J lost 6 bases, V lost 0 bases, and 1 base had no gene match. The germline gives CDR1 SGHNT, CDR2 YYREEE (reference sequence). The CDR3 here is CASSLGGLAGGEQYF. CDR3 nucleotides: TGTGCCAGCAGCTTGGGGGGACTAGCGGGAGGCGAGCAGTACTTC.

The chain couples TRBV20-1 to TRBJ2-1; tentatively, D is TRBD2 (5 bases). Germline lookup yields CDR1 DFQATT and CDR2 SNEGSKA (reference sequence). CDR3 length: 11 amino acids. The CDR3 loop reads CSGLRQIEQFF. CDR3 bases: TGCAGCGGACTCCGGCAAATTGAGCAGTTCTTC.

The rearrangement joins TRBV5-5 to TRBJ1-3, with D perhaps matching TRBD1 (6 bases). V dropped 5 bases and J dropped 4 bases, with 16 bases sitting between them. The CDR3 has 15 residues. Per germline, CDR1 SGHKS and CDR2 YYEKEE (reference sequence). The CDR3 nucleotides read TGTGCCAGCAGTCCAACAGGGCTTCTCGGAAACACCATATATTTT. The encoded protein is CASSPTGLLGNTIYF.

CDR3 nucleotide sequence: TGTGCCAGCAGCGATGGAGTGGATGGCTACACCTTC. The encoded protein is CASSDGVDGYTF. The V and J genes are TRBV11-2 and TRBJ1-2, with no clear D. Per the germline V gene, CDR1 is SGHAT and CDR2 is FQNNGV. This CDR3 has 12 residues. Deletions cut 5 bases from V and 6 bases from J, with 10 bases between.

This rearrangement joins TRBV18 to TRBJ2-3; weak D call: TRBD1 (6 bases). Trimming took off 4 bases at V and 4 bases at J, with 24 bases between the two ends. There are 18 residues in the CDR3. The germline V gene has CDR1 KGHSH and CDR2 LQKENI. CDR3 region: CASSLFRAANGGPDTQYF. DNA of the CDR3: TGTGCCAGCTCACTATTCCGGGCCGCGAATGGGGGCCCAGATACGCAGTATTTT.

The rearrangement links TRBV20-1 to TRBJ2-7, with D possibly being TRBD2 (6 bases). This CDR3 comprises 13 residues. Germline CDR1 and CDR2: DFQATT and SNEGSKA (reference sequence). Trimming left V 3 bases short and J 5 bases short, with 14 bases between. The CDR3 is CSASKASEDEQYF. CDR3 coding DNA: TGCAGTGCTAGTAAGGCTAGCGAGGACGAGCAGTACTTC.

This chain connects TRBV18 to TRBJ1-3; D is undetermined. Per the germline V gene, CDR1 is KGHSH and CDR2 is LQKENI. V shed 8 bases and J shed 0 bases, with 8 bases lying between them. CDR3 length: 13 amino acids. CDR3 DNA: TGTGCCAGCAGACTGGACTCTGGAAACACCATATATTTT. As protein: CASRLDSGNTIYF.